The clone carrying this TCR beta chain was detected many times. This entry is derived from a study of T cells in Graves' hyperthyroidism and ophthalmopathy. Amplification yielded TCR beta CDR3 regions, with RNA transcripts as the source. First-round RT-PCR targeting the TCR CDR3 was performed with the HTBI primer set. TCRdb fed the multiplex PCR reads into MiXCR, producing one record per CDR3 protein. The table has approximately 600,000 distinct CDR3 sequences, 15% to 20% seen once. Germline CDR1 reads SEHNR; CDR2 reads FQNEAQ (reference sequence). The CDR3 contains 14 residues. Trimming stripped 5 bases from V and 8 bases from J, with 16 bases between. A lack of ophthalmopathy progression within 18 months defined stable Graves' hyperthyroidism.

The source is a woman between 25 and 40 years old with Graves' hyperthyroidism. V usage is TRBV7-9 and J usage is TRBJ2-1; no definite D call. The sequenced sample was blood. The CDR3: CASSPAEGWHEQFF. The CDR3, as DNA: TGTGCCAGCAGCCCAGCAGAAGGCTGGCATGAGCAGTTCTTC.